This section outlines one TCR beta chain sequence together with its context. These data are taken from a study of CXCR3-negative and CXCR3-positive naive CD8 T cells. The libraries of TRB cDNA were constructed through 5' RACE using UMI labels. With the 5' RACE reads reprocessed, TCRdb shows one record per CDR3 protein and no DNA. This table lists about 130,000 distinct CDR3 sequences. The CDR3 sequence is 14 residues long. Per the germline V gene, CDR1 is SGHDT and CDR2 is YYEEEE. This clonotype was obtained from a human donor in good health. Some clones in this sample may be carry-over from other donors' samples. Source material: naive CXCR3- CD8+ T cells from blood. This sample's subset: CD45RO-CCR7+CD27+CD95- naive CD8+ T cells lacking CXCR3 (TNR3-). This chain joins TRBV5-6 and TRBJ2-7; TCRdb's D call, TRBD1, is unchecked because there is no DNA. CDR3 in amino acids: CASSSRGLHYEQYF.